This T cell receptor beta chain emerged from a study of blood T cell repertoires in COVID-19. In the authors' workflow: Amplification of reference gene primers was used by the study to estimate nucleated cell counts. The assay was immunoSEQ multiplex PCR, and TCRdb's table has in-frame clones only and misses some. That table supplies the V and J calls and clone size; D and trimming were determined from the DNA. The sample yields 250,000 to 350,000 clones, around nine tenths seen once. This receptor was obtained from a woman aged 55-70 years with acute or convalescent COVID-19. Sequenced sample: peripheral blood.

The CDR3 reads CASSLEGGGINEQFF. CDR3 bases: TGTGCCAGCAGCTTAGAGGGAGGCGGGATCAATGAGCAGTTCTTC. V and J are TRBV7-9 and TRBJ2-1, with D perhaps matching TRBD2 (6 bases). V dropped 1 base and J dropped 6 bases, with 13 bases sitting between them. The CDR3 is made up of 15 amino acids. Germline V gene lookup returns CDR1 SEHNR and CDR2 FQNEAQ (reference sequence).